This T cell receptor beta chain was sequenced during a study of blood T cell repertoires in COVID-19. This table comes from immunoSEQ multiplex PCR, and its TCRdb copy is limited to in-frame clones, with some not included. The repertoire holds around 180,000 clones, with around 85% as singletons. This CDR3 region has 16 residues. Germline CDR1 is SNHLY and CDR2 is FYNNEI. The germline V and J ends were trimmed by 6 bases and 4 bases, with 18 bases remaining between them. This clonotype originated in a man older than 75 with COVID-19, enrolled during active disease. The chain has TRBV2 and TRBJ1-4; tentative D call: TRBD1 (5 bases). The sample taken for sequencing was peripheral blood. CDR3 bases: TGTGCCAGCAGGCGGGACCTAAAAGGACTTAATGAAAAACTGTTTTTT. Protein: CASRRDLKGLNEKLFF. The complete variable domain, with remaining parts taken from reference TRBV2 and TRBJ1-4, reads EPEVTQTPSHQVTQMGQEVILRCVPISNHLYFYWYRQILGQKVEFLVSFYNNEISEKSEIFDDQFSVERPDGSNFTLKIRSTKLEDSAMYFCASRRDLKGLNEKLFFGSGTQLSVL.